This is a list of T cell receptor beta chains from one sample in a study of blood T cell repertoires in COVID-19. The protocol was immunoSEQ multiplex PCR, while the TCRdb copy is restricted to in-frame clones and leaves out a portion. The sample lists 150,000 to 200,000 clones, roughly 84% occurring once. The sample taken for sequencing was PBMCs or T cells enriched from blood (not recorded which). These receptor sequences come from a man in his 70s who had been exposed to COVID-19. CDR3s include the opening cysteine and the closing phenylalanine or tryptophan. D genes are given only for firm matches. Only some rows state a clone size, as once, few, many or a class for expanded clones.

d_call: -; j_call: TRBJ2-5; clone_size: -; v_call: TRBV2; cdr3_aa: CASSEDAGAWETQYF; cdr3_nt: TGTGCCAGCAGTGAAGATGCGGGGGCCTGGGAGACCCAGTACTTC
d_call: -; j_call: TRBJ1-3; clone_size: -; v_call: TRBV19; cdr3_aa: CASSNPGRELGNTIYF; cdr3_nt: TGTGCCAGTAGTAACCCAGGACGGGAGTTAGGAAACACCATATATTTT
d_call: TRBD1; j_call: TRBJ2-3; clone_size: -; v_call: TRBV29-1; cdr3_aa: CSAGQGAITDTQYF; cdr3_nt: TGCAGCGCCGGGCAGGGGGCGATCACAGATACGCAGTATTTT
d_call: TRBD1; j_call: TRBJ1-2; clone_size: once; v_call: TRBV4-3; cdr3_aa: CASSQGDSFYGYTF; cdr3_nt: TGCGCCAGCAGCCAAGGGGACAGCTTCTATGGCTACACCTTC
d_call: -; j_call: TRBJ1-4; clone_size: -; v_call: TRBV6-5; cdr3_aa: CASSYGQTSNEKLFF; cdr3_nt: TGTGCCAGCAGTTACGGGCAGACCTCTAATGAAAAACTGTTTTTT
d_call: TRBD2; j_call: TRBJ2-7; clone_size: -; v_call: TRBV6-2/TRBV6-3; cdr3_aa: CASSYGTSGSRYEQYF; cdr3_nt: TGTGCCAGCAGTTACGGGACTAGCGGGAGTCGGTACGAGCAGTACTTC
d_call: TRBD1; j_call: TRBJ2-2; clone_size: -; v_call: TRBV28; cdr3_aa: CASSFPGQGNTGELFF; cdr3_nt: TGTGCCAGCAGTTTTCCGGGACAGGGAAACACCGGGGAGCTGTTTTTT
d_call: TRBD1; j_call: TRBJ2-7; clone_size: -; v_call: TRBV18; cdr3_aa: CASSPTAGGTYEQYF; cdr3_nt: TGTGCCAGCTCACCGACGGCAGGGGGCACCTACGAGCAGTACTTC
d_call: TRBD1; j_call: TRBJ2-4; clone_size: -; v_call: TRBV9; cdr3_aa: CASSAGDRVGNIQYF; cdr3_nt: TGTGCCAGCAGCGCCGGGGACAGGGTCGGAAACATTCAGTACTTC
d_call: -; j_call: TRBJ2-5; clone_size: -; v_call: TRBV2; cdr3_aa: CASSERGETQYF; cdr3_nt: TGTGCCAGCAGTGAAAGGGGGGAGACCCAGTACTTC
d_call: TRBD1; j_call: TRBJ1-1; clone_size: -; v_call: TRBV5-1; cdr3_aa: CASSPGQGADTEAFF; cdr3_nt: TGCGCCAGCAGCCCAGGACAGGGGGCCGACACTGAAGCTTTCTTT
d_call: -; j_call: TRBJ2-7; clone_size: -; v_call: TRBV5-1; cdr3_aa: CASRPGGGPYEQYF; cdr3_nt: TGCGCCAGCAGACCCGGCGGGGGCCCCTACGAGCAGTACTTC
d_call: -; j_call: TRBJ2-3; clone_size: few; v_call: TRBV28; cdr3_aa: CASSLLQTATGGDTQYF; cdr3_nt: TGTGCCAGCAGCCTTCTGCAGACTGCGACGGGTGGAGATACGCAGTATTTT
d_call: -; j_call: TRBJ2-7; clone_size: -; v_call: TRBV7-9; cdr3_aa: CASSLGRSGHQSYEQYF; cdr3_nt: TGTGCCAGCAGCTTAGGACGATCTGGACACCAATCCTACGAGCAGTACTTC
d_call: -; j_call: TRBJ1-1; clone_size: -; v_call: TRBV19; cdr3_aa: CASSVQWAQRNAEAFF; cdr3_nt: TGTGCCAGTAGTGTACAGTGGGCCCAACGTAACGCTGAAGCTTTCTTT
d_call: -; j_call: TRBJ1-2; clone_size: -; v_call: TRBV6-5; cdr3_aa: CASLPGADYGYTF; cdr3_nt: TGTGCCAGCTTACCAGGGGCGGACTATGGCTACACCTTC
d_call: TRBD2; j_call: TRBJ2-2; clone_size: -; v_call: TRBV3-1/TRBV3-2; cdr3_aa: CASSRPGLAGVTGELFF; cdr3_nt: TGTGCCAGCAGCCGACCGGGACTAGCGGGTGTAACCGGGGAGCTGTTTTTT
d_call: TRBD1; j_call: TRBJ1-1; clone_size: few; v_call: TRBV3-1/TRBV3-2; cdr3_aa: CASSRGTVEAFF; cdr3_nt: TGTGCCAGCAGCCGTGGGACAGTTGAAGCTTTCTTT
d_call: -; j_call: TRBJ1-2; clone_size: -; v_call: TRBV10-3; cdr3_aa: CAISESPGNRGYTF; cdr3_nt: TGTGCCATCAGTGAGTCCCCAGGGAATCGAGGCTACACCTTC
d_call: -; j_call: TRBJ1-1; clone_size: -; v_call: TRBV7-2; cdr3_aa: CASSFGGTGTEAFF; cdr3_nt: TGTGCCAGCAGCTTCGGGGGTACAGGCACTGAAGCTTTCTTT
d_call: -; j_call: TRBJ1-5; clone_size: -; v_call: TRBV18; cdr3_aa: CASSPLGTPLGNQPQHF; cdr3_nt: TGTGCCAGCTCACCACTGGGGACACCACTAGGCAATCAGCCCCAGCATTTT
d_call: -; j_call: TRBJ1-1; clone_size: -; v_call: TRBV19; cdr3_aa: CASSSIDRPGTEAFF; cdr3_nt: TGTGCCAGTAGTTCCATCGACAGGCCGGGCACTGAAGCTTTCTTT
d_call: TRBD1; j_call: TRBJ1-1; clone_size: -; v_call: TRBV7-8; cdr3_aa: CASSPRQGPGTEAFF; cdr3_nt: TGTGCCAGCAGCCCCCGACAGGGGCCGGGCACTGAAGCTTTCTTT
d_call: TRBD1; j_call: TRBJ1-5; clone_size: -; v_call: TRBV19; cdr3_aa: CASSIGQGGQPQHF; cdr3_nt: TGTGCCAGTAGTATCGGACAGGGGGGTCAGCCCCAGCATTTT
d_call: -; j_call: TRBJ2-3; clone_size: -; v_call: TRBV2; cdr3_aa: CASMRTHPTSTDTQYF; cdr3_nt: TGTGCCAGCATGAGGACACACCCCACTAGCACAGATACGCAGTATTTT
d_call: -; j_call: TRBJ1-5; clone_size: few; v_call: TRBV7-2; cdr3_aa: CASSLVGGDSNQPQHF; cdr3_nt: TGTGCCAGCAGCTTAGTCGGGGGGGATAGCAATCAGCCCCAGCATTTT
d_call: -; j_call: TRBJ1-2; clone_size: -; v_call: TRBV7-3; cdr3_aa: CASSLQGSYGYTF; cdr3_nt: TGTGCCAGCAGCTTACAGGGGTCCTATGGCTACACCTTC
d_call: TRBD1; j_call: TRBJ1-5; clone_size: once; v_call: TRBV2; cdr3_aa: CASSGGTVNSNQPQHF; cdr3_nt: TGTGCCAGCAGTGGGGGGACAGTTAATAGCAATCAGCCCCAGCATTTT
d_call: -; j_call: TRBJ1-6; clone_size: -; v_call: TRBV2; cdr3_aa: CASSEGRTWESPLHF; cdr3_nt: TGTGCCAGCAGTGAAGGGAGGACTTGGGAATCACCCCTCCACTTT
d_call: TRBD2; j_call: TRBJ2-7; clone_size: -; v_call: TRBV4-3; cdr3_aa: CASSQVRLAGVEQYF; cdr3_nt: TGCGCCAGCAGCCAAGTTCGACTAGCGGGAGTCGAGCAGTACTTC
d_call: TRBD1; j_call: TRBJ1-2; clone_size: -; v_call: TRBV27; cdr3_aa: CASSPTGLLNYGYTF; cdr3_nt: TGTGCCAGCAGTCCGACAGGGCTCCTAAACTATGGCTACACCTTC
d_call: TRBD2; j_call: TRBJ2-7; clone_size: -; v_call: TRBV7-2; cdr3_aa: CASSLASSGGYEQYF; cdr3_nt: TGTGCCAGCAGCTTAGCTTCCAGCGGGGGCTACGAGCAGTACTTC
d_call: TRBD1; j_call: TRBJ1-2; clone_size: -; v_call: TRBV7-9; cdr3_aa: CASSSRDRGIMSYGYTF; cdr3_nt: TGTGCCAGCAGCTCCCGGGACAGGGGGATTATGAGCTATGGCTACACCTTC
d_call: -; j_call: TRBJ1-2; clone_size: -; v_call: TRBV12-3/TRBV12-4; cdr3_aa: CASSWGSGGYTF; cdr3_nt: TGTGCCAGCAGTTGGGGATCGGGGGGCTACACCTTC
d_call: TRBD2; j_call: TRBJ2-3; clone_size: -; v_call: TRBV20-1; cdr3_aa: CSASRREGTDTQYF; cdr3_nt: TGCAGTGCTAGTAGGCGGGAGGGCACAGATACGCAGTATTTT
d_call: -; j_call: TRBJ1-2; clone_size: -; v_call: TRBV27; cdr3_aa: CASSFRGRTYTF; cdr3_nt: TGTGCCAGCAGTTTTAGGGGCAGGACCTACACCTTC
d_call: TRBD1; j_call: TRBJ2-1; clone_size: few; v_call: TRBV19; cdr3_aa: CASTATGGSYNEQFF; cdr3_nt: TGTGCCAGTACTGCCACAGGGGGGTCCTACAATGAGCAGTTCTTC
d_call: -; j_call: TRBJ2-1; clone_size: -; v_call: TRBV9; cdr3_aa: CASSFTGAGYSNEQFF; cdr3_nt: TGTGCCAGCAGCTTTACAGGGGCGGGATATAGTAATGAGCAGTTCTTC
d_call: TRBD2; j_call: TRBJ2-3; clone_size: -; v_call: TRBV11-3; cdr3_aa: CASSLGGTQTDTQYF; cdr3_nt: TGTGCCAGCAGTCTCGGGGGGACCCAAACAGATACGCAGTATTTT
d_call: TRBD2; j_call: TRBJ2-1; clone_size: -; v_call: TRBV5-5; cdr3_aa: CASSKGLDYNEQFF; cdr3_nt: TGTGCCAGCAGCAAAGGACTAGATTACAATGAGCAGTTCTTC
d_call: -; j_call: TRBJ1-3; clone_size: -; v_call: TRBV15; cdr3_aa: CATSRGERNTIYF; cdr3_nt: TGTGCCACCAGCAGAGGAGAAAGAAACACCATATATTTT
d_call: TRBD1; j_call: TRBJ1-5; clone_size: -; v_call: TRBV11-3; cdr3_aa: CASSLFTGGDYQPQHF; cdr3_nt: TGTGCCAGCAGCTTATTTACAGGGGGCGACTATCAGCCCCAGCATTTT
d_call: TRBD1; j_call: TRBJ1-1; clone_size: -; v_call: TRBV24-1; cdr3_aa: CATSGGNTEAFF; cdr3_nt: TGTGCCACCTCAGGGGGGAACACTGAAGCTTTCTTT
d_call: TRBD1; j_call: TRBJ1-4; clone_size: -; v_call: TRBV13; cdr3_aa: CASRSRGKTEKLFF; cdr3_nt: TGTGCCAGCAGATCCAGGGGGAAGACTGAAAAACTGTTTTTT
d_call: TRBD1; j_call: TRBJ1-5; clone_size: once; v_call: TRBV19; cdr3_aa: CASSMGQGGQPQHF; cdr3_nt: TGTGCCAGTAGTATGGGACAGGGAGGTCAGCCCCAGCATTTT
d_call: -; j_call: TRBJ1-3; clone_size: -; v_call: TRBV9; cdr3_aa: CASSVGGAGNTIYF; cdr3_nt: TGTGCCAGCAGCGTAGGGGGCGCTGGAAACACCATATATTTT
d_call: -; j_call: TRBJ1-4; clone_size: once; v_call: TRBV19; cdr3_aa: CASSLRDMGVTNEKLFF; cdr3_nt: TGTGCCAGTTCTCTCCGGGACATGGGGGTGACTAATGAAAAACTGTTTTTT
d_call: TRBD1; j_call: TRBJ1-1; clone_size: -; v_call: TRBV4-3; cdr3_aa: CASSPHGRGQKDTEAFF; cdr3_nt: TGCGCCAGCAGCCCTCATGGAAGGGGGCAAAAGGACACTGAAGCTTTCTTT
d_call: TRBD1; j_call: TRBJ1-1; clone_size: -; v_call: TRBV27; cdr3_aa: CASSFRQGGTEAFF; cdr3_nt: TGTGCCAGCAGTTTTCGCCAGGGGGGCACTGAAGCTTTCTTT
d_call: TRBD2; j_call: TRBJ2-7; clone_size: few; v_call: TRBV27; cdr3_aa: CASSSLAGDGHEQYF; cdr3_nt: TGTGCCAGCAGTTCCCTAGCGGGAGATGGCCACGAGCAGTACTTC
d_call: TRBD2; j_call: TRBJ2-1; clone_size: -; v_call: TRBV7-2; cdr3_aa: CASSLDFQRGSQTYNEQFF; cdr3_nt: TGTGCCAGCAGCTTAGATTTTCAGCGGGGGAGCCAAACCTACAATGAGCAGTTCTTC
d_call: -; j_call: TRBJ1-3; clone_size: -; v_call: TRBV7-2; cdr3_aa: CASSMKGGSGNTIYF; cdr3_nt: TGTGCCAGCAGCATGAAAGGGGGCTCTGGAAACACCATATATTTT